This T cell receptor (beta chain) was identified during a study of response to subunit inactivated influenza vaccine. TCRdb called the RT-PCR reads again in MiXCR, with one record for every CDR3 protein. The sample shows roughly 550,000 distinct CDR3 sequences, less than 25% of them seen only once. Trimming cost V 0 bases and J 5 bases; bases outside gene matches: 3. Germline CDR1 is SGHRS and CDR2 is YFSETQ. This CDR3 contains 14 residues. These sequences were also reported in another study, on T cells expressing NK-cell markers. Per that study: The TCR beta cDNA came from 5'RACE template switching with UMIs. The CD3+CD56-NKG2C+ fraction was also led by these clonotypes in several donors.

The chain links TRBV5-1 to TRBJ2-3, with 7 bases matching TRBD1. The source material was CD4+ T cells sorted from PBMCs, sampled less than 13 days after vaccination. The origin of this receptor is a man in his fifties or sixties who received an inactivated influenza vaccine. The CDR3 nucleotides read TGCGCCAGCAGCTTGGAAGGGGGCGGAGATACGCAGTATTTT. Its translation is CASSLEGGGDTQYF.